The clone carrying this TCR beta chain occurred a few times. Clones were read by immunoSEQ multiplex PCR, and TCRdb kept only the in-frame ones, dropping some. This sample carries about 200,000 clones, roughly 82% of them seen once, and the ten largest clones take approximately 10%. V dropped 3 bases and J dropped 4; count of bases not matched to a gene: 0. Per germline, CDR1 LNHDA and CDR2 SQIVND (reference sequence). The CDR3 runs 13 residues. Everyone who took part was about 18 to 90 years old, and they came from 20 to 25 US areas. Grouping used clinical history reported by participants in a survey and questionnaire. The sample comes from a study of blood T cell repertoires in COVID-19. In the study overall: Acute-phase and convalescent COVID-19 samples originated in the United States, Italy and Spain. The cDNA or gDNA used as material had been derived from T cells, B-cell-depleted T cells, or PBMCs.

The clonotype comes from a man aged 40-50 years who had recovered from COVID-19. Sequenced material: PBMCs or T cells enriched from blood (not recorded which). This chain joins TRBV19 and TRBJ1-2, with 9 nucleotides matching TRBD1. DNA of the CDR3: TGTGCCAGTAGTATGACAGGGGGCTATGGCTACACCTTC. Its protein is CASSMTGGYGYTF.